Below are 7 T cell receptor beta chains sequenced from a single sample in a study of human T cells and chemical hapten exposure. MiXCR, applied by TCRdb to the RACE reads, yields one record per CDR3 protein. In the table there are about 140,000 distinct CDR3 sequences, 12% of which are singletons. Time point indicated: patch test 2, 6 weeks after DPC sensitization. Treatment: therapeutic diphenylcyclopropenone sensitization with weekly scalp DPC. Specimen: whole blood, collected in connection with sensitization to the hapten diphenylcyclopropenone (DPC). The receptors originated from a woman between 45 and 60 years old with alopecia areata. Some clones in this sample may be carry-over from other donors' samples.

This clonotype has more than one count but fewer than ten. The chain uses TRBV7-9 and TRBJ2-7; D gene uncertain. This CDR3 region has 12 residues. CDR1 is SEHNR, CDR2 FQNEAQ, per germline (reference sequence). The V gene lost 5 bases and the J gene lost 12 bases, with 17 bases spanning the gap. In nucleotides, the CDR3 is TGTGCCAGCAGCACCGCGATAGGAGATCGGTACTTC. Translation gives CASSTAIGDRYF.

This clonotype appeared many times. The gene calls are TRBV7-9 and TRBJ2-7, with TRBD1 matching over 10 bases. J lost 2 bases, V lost 9 bases, and 1 base had no gene match. Germline-derived CDR1 and CDR2 are SEHNR and FQNEAQ (reference sequence). CDR3 length: 12 amino acids. CDR3 in DNA: TGTGCCAGTGGACAGGGGGCCTACGAGCAGTACTTC. This gives the protein CASGQGAYEQYF.

This clonotype has ten or more counts. The J gene is TRBJ2-3, the V gene TRBV6-1; TRBD2 aligns across 16 bases. This CDR3 region has 18 residues. Losses at the gene ends were 7 bases for V and 3 bases for J; bases not matched to a gene: 10. CDR1 and CDR2 (germline): MNHNS, SASEGT. Here the CDR3 DNA reads TGTGCCAGCACCCTGGGACTAGCGGGAGGGCTCAGAACAGATACGCAGTATTTT. This gives the protein CASTLGLAGGLRTDTQYF.

V is TRBV7-9 and J is TRBJ2-1; 9 bases are a match to TRBD1. This CDR3 contains 17 residues. Germline values: CDR1 SEHNR, CDR2 FQNEAQ (reference sequence). Trimming removed 3 bases from V and 6 bases from J; junction bases left unmatched: 12. The CDR3 DNA is TGTGCCAGCAGCTTTTTGCCGGGACAGGGAATTCCCAATGAGCAGTTCTTC. Its protein is CASSFLPGQGIPNEQFF.

The rearrangement joins TRBV5-6 to TRBJ1-6; TRBD1 agrees at 7 bases. The V segment lost 4 bases and the J segment 7 bases; nucleotides outside the gene matches: 11. The CDR3 has 16 amino acids. The germline gives CDR1 SGHDT, CDR2 YYEEEE. CDR3 coding DNA: TGTGCCAGCAGCGAAGGACTGGACAGGAGAAATTCACCCCTCCACTTT. It encodes CASSEGLDRRNSPLHF. The full variable domain, rest sourced from reference TRBV5-6 and TRBJ1-6, is DAGVTQSPTHLIKTRGQQVTLRCSPKSGHDTVSWYQQALGQGPQFIFQYYEEEERQRGNFPDRFSGHQFPNYSSELNVNALLLGDSALYLCASSEGLDRRNSPLHFGNGTRLTVT.

This clonotype was seen a handful of times. The chain is built from TRBV29-1 and TRBJ2-2; D not certain. V was shortened by 7 bases and J by 3 bases, with 9 bases between the two germline ends. Germline V gene sequence: CDR1 SQVTM, CDR2 ANQGSEA. The CDR3 sequence is 12 residues long. This chain's CDR3 is CSAGSDTGELFF. The DNA for the CDR3 is TGCAGCGCCGGGTCGGACACCGGGGAGCTGTTTTTT.

The chain joins TRBV4-1 to TRBJ2-3, with TRBD2 matching 11 bases. Germline trimming cut 0 bases from V and 4 bases from J; bases unmatched to any gene: 3. This CDR3 region has 16 residues. Germline V lookup: CDR1 MGHRA, CDR2 YSYEKL. The chain's CDR3 is CASSQDGLAGSDTQYF. DNA of the CDR3: TGCGCCAGCAGCCAAGACGGACTAGCGGGTTCAGATACGCAGTATTTT.